Below, one T cell receptor beta chain is given with its context. Assay: immunoSEQ multiplex PCR; the TCRdb copy retains only in-frame clones and omits some. The sample includes roughly 200,000 clones, 80% to 90% of them seen just once. The V gene's germline CDR1 is LGHNA and CDR2 YNFKEQ. Trimming pared 6 bases from V and 0 bases from J, leaving 23 bases between. CDR3 length: 18 amino acids. This sample stems from a study of blood T cell repertoires in COVID-19. The specimen sequenced was PBMCs or T cells enriched from blood (not recorded which). The clonotype was recovered from a woman aged 45-65 years in a cohort exposed to, infected with or recovered from COVID-19 (not recorded which). V and J are TRBV4-2 and TRBJ2-5; the D gene is possibly TRBD1 (6 bases). The CDR3 DNA sequence: TGTGCCAGCAGTCAACTGGGGGCGACAACCGGGTACCAAGAGACCCAGTACTTC. This sequence encodes CASSQLGATTGYQETQYF.